A single sample is the source of the 25 T cell receptor beta chains below, sequenced in a study of blood T cells in healthy people across ages. For the second PCR, which ran for roughly 6 to 12 cycles, a sample-barcoded 5' primer and a J-beta primer mix were used. From the 5' RACE reads, TCRdb called clonotypes with MiXCR, one entry per CDR3 protein. The table includes some 1.7 million distinct CDR3 sequences, about 30% detected once. Source material: blood. The receptors were sampled from a woman aged 25 to 39 in good health.

The sample holds many counts of this clonotype. The chain uses TRBV24-1 and TRBJ2-1; D might be TRBD2 (6 bases). Trimming stripped 9 bases from V and 7 bases from J, with 21 bases between. Germline V gene data show CDR1 as KGHDR and CDR2 as SFDVKD. This CDR3 has 15 residues. The CDR3 sequence: CATSSAGLAVNEQFF. As DNA, the CDR3 is TGTGCCACCTCCTCGGCGGGACTCGCGGTGAATGAGCAGTTCTTC.

The chain joins TRBV15 to TRBJ2-1, with 10 bases aligning to TRBD1. This CDR3 region has 18 residues. V dropped 1 base and J dropped 4; count of bases not matched to a gene: 10. The germline CDR1 and CDR2 sequences are LNHNV and YYDKDF (reference sequence). DNA for the CDR3: TGTGCCACCAGCAGAGTCCCGGAAGACAGGGGGCCTTACAATGAGCAGTTCTTC. This gives the protein CATSRVPEDRGPYNEQFF.

In this sample, this clonotype turned up many times. The chain joins TRBV29-1 to TRBJ2-7; D is undetermined. CDR3 length: 13 residues. Between the trimmed V and J ends, which lost 2 bases and 2 bases, there was a span of 10 bases. Germline CDR1 and CDR2: SQVTM and ANQGSEA. The CDR3 region is CSVELPATYEQYF. The CDR3 coding sequence is TGCAGCGTTGAACTTCCGGCGACCTACGAGCAGTACTTC.

With regard to this clonotype: One base away lies a much larger clone, so this may be a sequencing read error. V is TRBV5-1 and J is TRBJ2-1; maybe TRBD2 (5 bases). CDR3 length: 12 amino acids. V was trimmed by 5 bases and J by 11 bases, leaving 14 bases between them. The germline V gene encodes CDR1 SGHRS and CDR2 YFSETQ. The chain's CDR3 is CASRDYGDKQFF. The CDR3 DNA sequence: TGCGCCAGCAGAGACTACGGCGATAAGCAGTTCTTC.

There are a few counts of this clonotype. J is TRBJ1-2 and V is TRBV6-1, with a weak D call TRBD1 (6 bases). Germline V gene data show CDR1 as MNHNS and CDR2 as SASEGT. V was shortened by 8 bases and J by 8 bases, with 21 bases between the two germline ends. The CDR3 extends over 14 amino acids. The CDR3 DNA reads as TGTGCCAGCCGTGTCGGGGGGGGCGCTTACGGCTACACCTTC. It is translated as CASRVGGGAYGYTF.

The chain links TRBV2 to TRBJ1-2; D ambiguous. The germline gives CDR1 SNHLY, CDR2 FYNNEI. V lost 2 bases and J 3 bases, leaving 16 bases between the germline ends. CDR3 size: 16 residues. The CDR3 is CASSESSRPTYYGYTF. The CDR3 DNA sequence: TGTGCCAGCAGTGAAAGCTCTAGGCCTACCTACTATGGCTACACCTTC.

This clonotype was seen a few times. The chain links TRBV28 to TRBJ2-5; tentatively, D is TRBD1 (6 bases). The CDR3 has 17 amino acids. CDR1 is MDHEN and CDR2 is SYDVKM in the germline V gene. V was clipped by 6 bases and J by 5 bases, with 25 bases between them. The CDR3 DNA sequence: TGTGCCAGCAGGTTCCTGGATGGGGGTGGAAGGGGGGAGACCCAGTACTTC. Protein product: CASRFLDGGGRGETQYF.

This clonotype was seen ten or more times. CDR3 nucleotides: TGCAGCGCATCTCACCTACCCACGGGCGGGTCCTACGAGCAGTACTTC. Its protein product is CSASHLPTGGSYEQYF. The chain uses TRBV29-1 and TRBJ2-7; possible D gene TRBD2, 5 bases. CDR1 is SQVTM and CDR2 is ANQGSEA in the germline V gene. This CDR3 has 16 amino acids. V lost 7 bases and J lost 1, with 23 bases in between.

This clonotype was recorded a few times. The V and J genes are TRBV5-5 and TRBJ2-3; no clear D gene. The CDR3 loop spans 12 amino acids. Per germline, CDR1 SGHKS and CDR2 YYEKEE (reference sequence). Trimming removed 0 bases from V and 10 bases from J, with 9 bases in between. CDR3 protein: CASSLAEYAQYF. The CDR3 DNA follows: TGTGCCAGCAGCTTGGCCGAGTATGCGCAGTATTTT. The full variable domain, with the rest looked up from reference TRBV5-5 and TRBJ2-3, is DAGVTQSPTHLIKTRGQQVTLRCSPISGHKSVSWYQQVLGQGPQFIFQYYEKEERGRGNFPDRFSARQFPNYSSELNVNALLLGDSALYLCASSLAEYAQYFGPGTRLTVL.

V and J are TRBV7-2 and TRBJ2-1; TRBD2 aligns across 7 bases. V dropped 5 bases and J dropped 6; count of bases not matched to a gene: 10. From germline, CDR1 is SGHTA and CDR2 FQGNSA. This CDR3 region has 15 residues. Here the CDR3 reads CASSRWGREGNEQFF. CDR3 coding DNA: TGTGCCAGCAGCCGGTGGGGTAGGGAGGGCAATGAGCAGTTCTTC.

The chain employs TRBV20-1 and TRBJ1-1; 7 bases align to TRBD1. This CDR3 is built from 13 residues. Germline V CDR1 and CDR2: DFQATT, SNEGSKA (reference sequence). V was clipped by 5 bases and J by 6 bases; unmatched bases: 9. CDR3 DNA sequence: TGCAGTGCTCACCTTCCAGGACAGGCTGAAGCTTTCTTT. This codes for CSAHLPGQAEAFF.

This chain connects TRBV18 to TRBJ1-4; possible D gene TRBD1, 6 bases. Between the trimmed V and J ends, which lost 6 bases and 2 bases, there was a span of 22 bases. Germline CDR1 is KGHSH and CDR2 is LQKENI. The CDR3 is made up of 18 amino acids. The CDR3 coding sequence is TGTGCCAGCTCCCCATGGACAGTCAGTGCGCGGACTAATGAAAAACTGTTTTTT. Its translation: CASSPWTVSARTNEKLFF.

With regard to this clonotype: A single base separates this from a much larger clone, so it may be a read error. The rearrangement uses TRBV4-1 and TRBJ2-7, with 12 bases identical to TRBD2. This CDR3 region has 16 residues. After removal of 8 bases from V and 5 bases from J, the junction contained 13 bases not matched to a gene. The germline V gene encodes CDR1 MGHRA and CDR2 YSYEKL. The CDR3 sequence: CASGPRRLAGENEQYF. CDR3 nucleotides: TGCGCCAGCGGTCCCCGGCGACTAGCGGGAGAGAACGAGCAGTACTTC.

Only a few counts were recorded for this clonotype. This may come from a read error, since a much larger clone is one base off. The rearrangement uses TRBV5-1 and TRBJ2-6; either TRBD1 or TRBD2 may supply D (6 bases each). The CDR3 extends over 16 amino acids. Looked up from germline, CDR1 is SGHRS and CDR2 is YFSETQ. The CDR3 DNA is TGCGCCAGCAGCTTGATGGGGGGCGCTGGGGCCAACGTCCCGACTTTC. It yields the protein CASSLMGGAGANVPTF.

This clonotype showed up just a few times. V usage is TRBV29-1 and J usage is TRBJ2-3; D call uncertain. CDR3 length: 11 residues. Between the trimmed V and J ends, which lost 4 bases and 7 bases, there was a span of 9 bases. CDR1 and CDR2 from the germline V gene are SQVTM and ANQGSEA. CDR3 region: CSVVVKNTQYF. The CDR3, as DNA: TGCAGCGTTGTGGTAAAGAATACGCAGTATTTT.

The V call is TRBV20-1, the J call TRBJ2-1; maybe TRBD2 (5 bases). The V and J ends lost 0 bases and 3 bases respectively, with 12 bases between them. CDR1 is DFQATT, CDR2 SNEGSKA, per germline (reference sequence). The CDR3 totals 15 residues. Written as DNA, the CDR3 is TGCAGTGCTAGAGATAGGGTCGGGGTCTACAATGAGCAGTTCTTC. Protein sequence: CSARDRVGVYNEQFF.

The table lists this clonotype with a few counts. The chain employs TRBV7-6 and TRBJ2-3, with 8 positions matching TRBD1. V was clipped by 6 bases and J by 1 base; unmatched bases: 6. Germline loops: CDR1 SGHVS, CDR2 FNYEAQ. The CDR3 length is 15 residues. The CDR3 sequence: CASSRSRGRTDTQYF. The CDR3 nucleotides are TGTGCCAGCAGTCGATCCAGGGGGCGCACAGATACGCAGTATTTT.

About this clonotype: This may be a read error: a much more frequent sequence differs by one nucleotide. The J gene is TRBJ2-4, the V gene TRBV10-2, with D unclear. The J call could be wrong; TRBJ2-7 is a better fit for the DNA end. CDR1 is WSHSY, CDR2 SAAADI, per germline. The CDR3 contains 12 residues. The CDR3 region has the DNA TGCGCCAGCAGTGAGCCCGGAAGCGAGCAGTACTTC. Amino acids: CASSEPGSEQYF.

This clonotype was seen a handful of times. The V call is TRBV20-1, the J call TRBJ1-5; 9 nucleotides line up with TRBD1. CDR3 length: 13 residues. V shed 6 bases, J shed 4 bases, and the junction held 4 bases outside the gene matches. Looked up from germline, CDR1 is DFQATT and CDR2 is SNEGSKA (reference sequence). The CDR3 sequence is CSARDRANQPQHF. CDR3 sequence (DNA): TGCAGTGCCAGGGACAGGGCGAATCAGCCCCAGCATTTT.

This clonotype turned up a few times. This sequence joins TRBV12-3 or TRBV12-4 and TRBJ1-6; 8 positions match TRBD1. The CDR3 extends over 15 amino acids. The V and J ends lost 6 bases and 7 bases, in that order; junction bases with no gene match: 8. CDR3 in amino acids: CASRGSTGVNSPLHF. CDR3 nucleotide sequence: TGTGCCAGCAGGGGGTCGACAGGGGTCAATTCACCCCTCCACTTT.

This clonotype was found many times. A junction boundary mismatches the germline segment, possibly from a read error. The chain couples TRBV5-1 to TRBJ1-2; 7 positions agree with TRBD1. The CDR3 is 13 residues long. CDR1 is SGHRS, CDR2 YFSETQ, per germline. CDR3 sequence: CASSLEGAYGYTF. The CDR3 DNA sequence: TGTGCCAGCAGTCTCGAGGGGGCGTATGGCTACACCTTC.

The chain uses TRBV20-1 and TRBJ2-3, with TRBD2 matching over 9 bases. The CDR3 has 17 residues. V lost 6 bases and J lost 5; bases outside the gene matches: 18. From germline, CDR1 is DFQATT and CDR2 SNEGSKA (reference sequence). The CDR3 region has the DNA TGCAGTGCCGAAGTTGTAGTAGCGGGGGCACCCGGAGATACGCAGTATTTT. Amino acid sequence: CSAEVVVAGAPGDTQYF.

As for this clonotype: The junction shows a germline mismatch at one end, possibly a read error. The chain carries TRBV4-3 and TRBJ2-1; D not certain. The end of the DNA aligns better with TRBJ2-7, so the J call may be wrong. Per the germline V gene, CDR1 is LGHNA and CDR2 is YSLEER. The CDR3 has 14 amino acids. In DNA form, the CDR3 reads TGCACCAGCAGCCAAGATTTCCCGAGAGTTGAGCAGTACTTC. Translating gives CTSSQDFPRVEQYF.

The genes are TRBV5-1 and TRBJ2-7; D possibly matches TRBD1 or TRBD2 (6 bases each). Germline V gene data show CDR1 as SGHRS and CDR2 as YFSETQ. Between the trimmed V and J ends, which lost 4 bases and 4 bases, there was a span of 21 bases. The length of the CDR3 is 16 residues. The CDR3 loop is CASSQMHDGGGYEQYF. The CDR3 DNA sequence: TGCGCCAGCAGCCAGATGCATGACGGGGGCGGATACGAGCAGTACTTC.

The chain carries TRBV20-1 and TRBJ1-1; D is unresolved. V shed 3 bases and J shed 8 bases, with 16 bases lying between them. Germline V gives CDR1 DFQATT, CDR2 SNEGSKA (reference sequence). The CDR3 consists of 13 residues. The CDR3 region is CSASHRRVGEAFF. The CDR3 coding sequence is TGCAGTGCTAGTCACCGGAGGGTGGGAGAAGCTTTCTTT.